This paragraph reports one T cell receptor (beta chain). This entry comes from a study of response to subunit inactivated influenza vaccine. Germline V gene lookup returns CDR1 SGHDN and CDR2 FVKESK. V was clipped by 4 bases and J by 2 bases; unmatched bases: 3. The CDR3 runs to 15 residues. TCRdb fed the RT-PCR reads into MiXCR, producing one record per CDR3 protein. The data contain about 540,000 distinct CDR3 sequences, under 30% of them singletons. The same data also went into a second study, on T cells expressing NK-cell markers. Per that paper: TCR beta cDNA was generated via 5'RACE template switching incorporating UMIs. Topping the CD3+CD56-NKG2C+ fraction as well were these clonotypes, in a few donors.

The clonotype comes from a man in his fifties or sixties who received an inactivated influenza vaccine. J is TRBJ1-4 and V is TRBV14; TRBD1 matches at 8 bases. The specimen comprised CD4+ T cells sorted from PBMCs, sampled approximately 13 days after vaccination. The CDR3: CASSLRQGTNEKLFF. For the CDR3, the DNA is TGTGCCAGCAGCCTCCGACAGGGGACTAATGAAAAACTGTTTTTT.